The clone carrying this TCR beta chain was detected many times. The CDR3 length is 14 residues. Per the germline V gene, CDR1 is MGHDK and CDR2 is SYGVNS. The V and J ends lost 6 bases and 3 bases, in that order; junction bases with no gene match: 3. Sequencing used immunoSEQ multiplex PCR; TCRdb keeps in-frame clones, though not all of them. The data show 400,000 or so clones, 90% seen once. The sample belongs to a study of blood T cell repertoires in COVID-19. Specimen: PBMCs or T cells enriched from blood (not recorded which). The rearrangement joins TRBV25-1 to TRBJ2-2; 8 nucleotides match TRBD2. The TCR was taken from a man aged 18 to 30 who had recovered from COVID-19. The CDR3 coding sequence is TGTGCCAGCAGCACGACTAGCGACACCGGGGAGCTGTTTTTT. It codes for CASSTTSDTGELFF.